This entry features one T cell receptor beta chain sequence. The antigen is not known. Germline V gene sequence: CDR1 SGHVS, CDR2 FQNEAQ. The CDR3 runs to 13 residues. The V and J ends lost 5 bases and 7 bases respectively, with 14 bases between them. The source of the sample is a study of response to subunit inactivated influenza vaccine. The study's findings and limits: The authors suggested that every seasonal influenza vaccination recruits few new T cells.

MiXCR, applied by TCRdb to the RT-PCR reads, yields one record per CDR3 protein. The sample shows about 500,000 distinct CDR3 sequences, more than 15% of them seen only once. This TCR derives from a man in his fifties or sixties who received an inactivated influenza vaccine. The specimen comprised CD4+ T cells sorted from PBMCs, sampled about 24 months after vaccination. The chain links TRBV7-8 to TRBJ1-1, with TRBD1 as a possible D gene (6 bases). CDR3 bases: TGTGCCAGCAGCCCCTGGGACACGAATGAAGCTTTCTTT. Its translation: CASSPWDTNEAFF.